These 2 T cell receptor beta chains share one sample of origin, sequenced in a study of beta chain features in type 1 diabetes. Study-level points and caveats: Moderate but significant shortening of TCRB CDR3s was recorded in all four CD4+ subsets from Type 1 diabetes patients.

cDNA synthesis used the whole RNA isolate, giving expressed TCRB sequences. Some clones are missing from TCRdb's copy, which holds only in-frame ones; the method was immunoSEQ multiplex PCR. The table shows more than 300,000 clones, with roughly 12% occurring only once. No antigen has been assigned to these receptors. Sequencing was performed on naive CD4+ T cells from blood. These receptors originate from a young woman with type 1 diabetes.

The V gene is TRBV4-3, the J gene TRBJ1-1, with D perhaps TRBD1 (5 bases). CDR1 and CDR2 from the germline V gene are LGHNA and YSLEER. Trimming removed 1 base from V and 1 base from J, with 19 bases in between. The CDR3 runs to 18 residues. CDR3 residues: CASSQGFQRGAGNTEAFF. Written as DNA, the CDR3 is TGCGCCAGCAGCCAAGGGTTTCAAAGGGGCGCCGGGAACACTGAAGCTTTCTTT.

This clone was seen a few times. The chain is built from TRBV30 and TRBJ2-6; no clear D gene. The CDR3 totals 16 residues. The V gene lost 3 bases and the J gene lost 1 base, with 13 bases spanning the gap. Germline V gene lookup returns CDR1 GTSNPN and CDR2 SVGIG (reference sequence). The CDR3 DNA follows: TGTGCCTGGAGAAGAGGCAAATTATCTGGGGCCAACGTCCTGACTTTC. This sequence encodes CAWRRGKLSGANVLTF.